The TCR beta chain under discussion was sequenced for a study of blood T cell repertoires in COVID-19. Study context: Acute and convalescent COVID-19 samples came from the United States, Italy and Spain.

Original data processing: For nucleated cells, counts were estimated from reference gene primer amplification. Here immunoSEQ multiplex PCR was the method, and the copy in TCRdb shows in-frame clones only, minus some. The D gene and trimming were derived from the DNA, and the V and J assignments and clone size from that table. The repertoire holds 150,000 to 200,000 clones, with about 80% as singletons. Germline CDR1 is LGHDT and CDR2 is YNNKEL (reference sequence). V was trimmed by 0 bases and J by 4 bases, leaving 13 bases between them. The CDR3 covers 16 residues. This TCR came from an elderly woman with acute or convalescent COVID-19. Material for sequencing was peripheral blood. The chain employs TRBV3-1 (or the pseudogene TRBV3-2) and TRBJ2-1; D possibly corresponds to TRBD2 (5 bases). The DNA of the CDR3 is TGTGCCAGCAGCCAAGATTCTAGCCATCTGTACAATGAGCAGTTCTTC. Protein product: CASSQDSSHLYNEQFF.